These T cell receptor beta chains were read from a single sample in a study of cytomegalovirus exposure and HLA in healthy donors. Produced via immunoSEQ multiplex PCR; TCRdb's table is partial and in-frame only. The repertoire has approximately 250,000 clones, more than 70% of them found once; the top ten carry 0.47%. The sample comprised PBMCs. Receptors originate from a boy younger than 18 in good health and CMV-seronegative. Each CDR3 is given with its conserved first and last residue. D genes are given only for firm matches. Size tells how often a clone was seen (once, few, many) or the class of an expanded clone, and some rows leave it out.

D gene: NA; clone size: NA; V gene: TRBV18; J gene: TRBJ1-4; CDR3 DNA: TGTGCCAGCTCGCCGGCAGGGTCCACTAATGAAAAACTGTTTTTT; CDR3 protein: CASSPAGSTNEKLFF
D gene: NA; clone size: NA; V gene: TRBV10-3; J gene: TRBJ1-2; CDR3 DNA: TGTGCCGGACTAGGGGTGGAAGGCTACACCTTC; CDR3 protein: CAGLGVEGYTF
D gene: TRBD2; clone size: NA; V gene: TRBV6-4; J gene: TRBJ2-1; CDR3 DNA: TGTGCCAGCAGAAGGACTAGCGGATACAATGAGCAGTTCTTC; CDR3 protein: CASRRTSGYNEQFF
D gene: TRBD1; clone size: NA; V gene: TRBV6-5; J gene: TRBJ1-5; CDR3 DNA: TGTGCCAGCAGTTACGACCGGACAGGGGGAAATCAGCCCCAGCATTTT; CDR3 protein: CASSYDRTGGNQPQHF
D gene: TRBD2; clone size: few; V gene: TRBV6-5; J gene: TRBJ2-7; CDR3 DNA: TGTGCCAGCGGGCTAGCGGGAGGCGAGCAGTACTTC; CDR3 protein: CASGLAGGEQYF
D gene: TRBD1; clone size: NA; V gene: TRBV18; J gene: TRBJ2-7; CDR3 DNA: TGTGCCAGCTCAACGCCACAGGGGTTGTGGGTCGAGCAGTACTTC; CDR3 protein: CASSTPQGLWVEQYF
D gene: NA; clone size: NA; V gene: TRBV9; J gene: TRBJ2-7; CDR3 DNA: TGTGCCAGCAGCCCGCCTACGAGCTCCTACGAGCAGTACTTC; CDR3 protein: CASSPPTSSYEQYF
D gene: TRBD1; clone size: NA; V gene: TRBV18; J gene: TRBJ1-1; CDR3 DNA: TGTGCCAGCTCATTCGGGACAGGGGACACTGAAGCTTTCTTT; CDR3 protein: CASSFGTGDTEAFF
D gene: NA; clone size: NA; V gene: TRBV30; J gene: TRBJ1-2; CDR3 DNA: TGTGCCTGGAGTCAGGACAGCCTCTATGGCTACACCTTC; CDR3 protein: CAWSQDSLYGYTF
D gene: TRBD2; clone size: NA; V gene: TRBV5-1; J gene: TRBJ2-7; CDR3 DNA: TGCGCCAGCAGCTTCCGACTAGCTGGGACCTACGAGCAGTACTTC; CDR3 protein: CASSFRLAGTYEQYF
D gene: TRBD1; clone size: NA; V gene: TRBV2; J gene: TRBJ2-1; CDR3 DNA: TGTGCCAGCAGTCCCGGGACAGGCAGGGATGAGCAGTTCTTC; CDR3 protein: CASSPGTGRDEQFF
D gene: NA; clone size: NA; V gene: TRBV2; J gene: TRBJ2-7; CDR3 DNA: TGTGCCAGCAGCTACGGCGCCGGACTGCGCGCCTACGAGCAGTACTTC; CDR3 protein: CASSYGAGLRAYEQYF
D gene: NA; clone size: NA; V gene: TRBV15; J gene: TRBJ2-5; CDR3 DNA: TGTGCCACCAGCAGAGGGCAGGATGATTGGAAAGAGACCCAGTACTTC; CDR3 protein: CATSRGQDDWKETQYF
D gene: NA; clone size: NA; V gene: TRBV25-1; J gene: TRBJ1-2; CDR3 DNA: TGTGCCAGCAGTGAGTACAGGGAACTCCGAGCGGATGGCTACACCTTC; CDR3 protein: CASSEYRELRADGYTF
D gene: TRBD1; clone size: NA; V gene: TRBV30; J gene: TRBJ1-4; CDR3 DNA: TGTGCCTGGAGTGTAGGGGGCGGTAATGAAAAACTGTTTTTT; CDR3 protein: CAWSVGGGNEKLFF